This passage covers 9 T cell receptor beta chains from one sample sequenced in a study of blood T cell repertoires in COVID-19. Profiled with immunoSEQ multiplex PCR; TCRdb holds only in-frame clones, not every one. There are 310,000 or so clones in the sample; around nine tenths occur only once, and approximately 4% lies in the top ten. Sequencing was performed on peripheral blood. These receptors came from a woman in her 50s with active or convalescent COVID-19.

This chain connects TRBV7-9 to TRBJ2-1; 8 nucleotides align to TRBD2. The CDR3 totals 16 residues. Per germline, CDR1 SEHNR and CDR2 FQNEAQ (reference sequence). Losses at the gene ends were 1 base for V and 6 bases for J; bases not matched to a gene: 8. The CDR3 DNA reads TGTGCCAGCAGCTTAGATAGCGGGATGATGGGCAATGAGCAGTTCTTC. Amino acids: CASSLDSGMMGNEQFF. Using reference TRBV7-9 and TRBJ2-1 for the parts outside the CDR3, the full variable domain is DTGVSQNPRHKITKRGQNVTFRCDPISEHNRLYWYRQTLGQGPEFLTYFQNEAQLEKSRLLSDRFSAERPKGSFSTLEIQRTEQGDSAMYLCASSLDSGMMGNEQFFGPGTRLTVL.

J is TRBJ1-2 and V is TRBV29-1; tentatively, D is TRBD1 (5 bases). Trimming removed 3 bases from V and 4 bases from J, with 9 bases in between. CDR3 length: 12 residues. Per the germline V gene, CDR1 is SQVTM and CDR2 is ANQGSEA. Here the CDR3 reads CSVDLRGYGYTF. CDR3 nucleotides: TGCAGCGTTGATCTAAGGGGCTATGGCTACACCTTC.

The chain combines TRBV6-5 with TRBJ2-7, with 9 bases lining up with TRBD2. From germline, CDR1 is MNHEY and CDR2 SVGAGI. The CDR3 totals 12 residues. V dropped 6 bases and J dropped 9; count of bases not matched to a gene: 6. This chain's CDR3 is CASRGTSRVQYF. The CDR3 DNA follows: TGTGCCAGCAGAGGGACTAGCCGCGTGCAGTACTTC.

This clone was observed a few times. The genes are TRBV5-1 and TRBJ1-2; TRBD1 matches 7 bases. Germline CDR1 reads SGHRS; CDR2 reads YFSETQ. CDR3 length equals 15 residues. V lost 0 bases, J lost 4 bases, and 6 bases stayed unmatched. The CDR3 DNA sequence: TGCGCCAGCAGCTTGGCAGAGGGACAGACCTATGGCTACACCTTC. As protein: CASSLAEGQTYGYTF.

The chain uses TRBV2 and TRBJ1-6; D not resolved. CDR3 length equals 11 residues. Trimming stripped 8 bases from V and 8 bases from J, with 7 bases between. The V gene's germline CDR1 is SNHLY and CDR2 FYNNEI. This chain's CDR3 is CASLRDSPLHF. In nucleotides, the CDR3 is TGTGCCAGCCTGAGGGATTCACCCCTCCACTTT.

The chain couples TRBV7-9 to TRBJ2-3, with TRBD1 as a possible D gene (6 bases). Germline CDR1 is SEHNR and CDR2 is FQNEAQ (reference sequence). The germline V and J ends were trimmed by 5 bases and 2 bases, with 20 bases remaining between them. The CDR3 contains 17 residues. This CDR3 is CASSPTGQRIYTDTQYF. For the CDR3, the DNA is TGTGCCAGCAGCCCCACCGGACAGCGAATTTACACAGATACGCAGTATTTT.

V gene TRBV3-1 (or the pseudogene TRBV3-2) combines with J gene TRBJ2-1; the match to TRBD2 covers 9 bases. This CDR3 spans 21 amino acids. V shed 2 bases and J 7 bases; nucleotides not matched to a gene: 24. The V gene's germline CDR1 is LGHDT and CDR2 YNNKEL (reference sequence). The CDR3 protein is CASSQKSGGQGGLAGYNEQFF. The CDR3, as DNA: TGTGCCAGCAGCCAAAAAAGCGGAGGTCAGGGAGGGCTAGCGGGATATAATGAGCAGTTCTTC.

J is TRBJ2-7 and V is TRBV27; tentatively, D is TRBD2 (5 bases). This CDR3 region has 14 residues. Germline CDR1 and CDR2: MNHEY and SMNVEV (reference sequence). V gave up 4 bases and J gave up 4 bases, with 14 bases separating them. The CDR3 spells CASSYRGHGYEQYF. Here the CDR3 DNA reads TGTGCCAGCAGTTATCGAGGGCACGGTTACGAGCAGTACTTC.

V and J are TRBV6-1 and TRBJ2-7; D ambiguous. The CDR3 consists of 13 residues. CDR1 and CDR2 from the germline V gene are MNHNS and SASEGT. V was cut by 2 bases and J by 3 bases, with 8 bases left in between. CDR3 sequence: CASSESENYEQYF. In DNA, the CDR3 is TGTGCCAGCAGTGAATCGGAGAACTACGAGCAGTACTTC.